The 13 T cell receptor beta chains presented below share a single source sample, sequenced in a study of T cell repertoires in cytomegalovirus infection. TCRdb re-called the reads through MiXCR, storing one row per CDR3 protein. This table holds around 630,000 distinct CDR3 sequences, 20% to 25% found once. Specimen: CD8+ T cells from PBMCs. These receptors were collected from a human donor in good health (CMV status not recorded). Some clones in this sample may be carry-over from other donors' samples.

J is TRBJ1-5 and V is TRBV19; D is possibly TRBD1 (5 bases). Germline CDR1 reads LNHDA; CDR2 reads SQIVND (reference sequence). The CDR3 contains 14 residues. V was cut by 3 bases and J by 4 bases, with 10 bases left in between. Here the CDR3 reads CASSMKTGNQPQHF. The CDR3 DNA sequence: TGTGCCAGTAGTATGAAAACAGGAAATCAGCCCCAGCATTTT.

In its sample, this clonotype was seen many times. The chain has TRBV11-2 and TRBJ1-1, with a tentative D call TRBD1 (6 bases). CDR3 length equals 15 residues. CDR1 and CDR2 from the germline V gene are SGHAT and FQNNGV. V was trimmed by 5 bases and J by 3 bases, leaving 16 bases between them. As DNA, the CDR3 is TGTGCCAGCAGCGCCTCAGGGGTCGGGCACACTGAAGCTTTCTTT. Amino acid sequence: CASSASGVGHTEAFF.

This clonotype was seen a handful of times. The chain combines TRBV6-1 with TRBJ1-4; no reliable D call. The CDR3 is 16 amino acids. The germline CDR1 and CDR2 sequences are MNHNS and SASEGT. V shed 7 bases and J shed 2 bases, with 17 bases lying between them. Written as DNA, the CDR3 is TGTGCCAGCAAAAGAGGAAATTTGGCGACTAATGAAAAACTGTTTTTT. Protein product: CASKRGNLATNEKLFF.

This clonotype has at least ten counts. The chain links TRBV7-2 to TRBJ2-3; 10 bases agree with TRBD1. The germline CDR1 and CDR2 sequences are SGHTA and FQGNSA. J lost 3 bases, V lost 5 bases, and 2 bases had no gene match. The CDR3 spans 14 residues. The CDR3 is CASSPGQGTDTQYF. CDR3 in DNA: TGTGCCAGCAGCCCGGGACAGGGGACAGATACGCAGTATTTT. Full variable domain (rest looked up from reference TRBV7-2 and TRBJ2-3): GAGVSQSPSNKVTEKGKDVELRCDPISGHTALYWYRQSLGQGLEFLIYFQGNSAPDKSGLPSDRFSAERTGGSVSTLTIQRTQQEDSAVYLCASSPGQGTDTQYFGPGTRLTVL.

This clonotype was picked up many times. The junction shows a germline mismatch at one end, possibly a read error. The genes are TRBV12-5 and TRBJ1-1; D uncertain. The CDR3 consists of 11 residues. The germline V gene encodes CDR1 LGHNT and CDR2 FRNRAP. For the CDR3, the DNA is TGTGCTAGTGGTCGCACCGAAGCGGTCTTTTTT. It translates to CASGRTEAVFF. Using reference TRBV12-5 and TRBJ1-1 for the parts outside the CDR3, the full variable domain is DARVTQTPRHKVTEMGQEVTMRCQPILGHNTVFWYRQTMMQGLELLAYFRNRAPLDDSGMPKDRFSAEMPDATLATLKIQPSEPRDSAVYFCASGRTEAVFFGQGTRLTVV.

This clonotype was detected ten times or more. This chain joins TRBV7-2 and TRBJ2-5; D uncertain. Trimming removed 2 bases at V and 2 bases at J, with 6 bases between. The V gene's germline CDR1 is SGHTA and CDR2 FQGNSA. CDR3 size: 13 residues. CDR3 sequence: CASSLNKQETQYF. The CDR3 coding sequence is TGTGCCAGCAGCTTAAACAAACAAGAGACCCAGTACTTC.

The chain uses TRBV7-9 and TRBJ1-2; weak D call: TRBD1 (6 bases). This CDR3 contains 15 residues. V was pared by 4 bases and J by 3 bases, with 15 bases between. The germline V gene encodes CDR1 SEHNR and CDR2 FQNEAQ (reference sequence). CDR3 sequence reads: CASSSLWRGDYGYTF. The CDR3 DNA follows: TGTGCCAGCAGCTCCCTGTGGAGGGGGGACTATGGCTACACCTTC.

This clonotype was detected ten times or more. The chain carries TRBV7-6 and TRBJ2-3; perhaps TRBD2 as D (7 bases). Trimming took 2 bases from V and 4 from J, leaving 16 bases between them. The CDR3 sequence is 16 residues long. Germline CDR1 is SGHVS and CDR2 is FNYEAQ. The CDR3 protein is CASSLLSGGAADTQYF. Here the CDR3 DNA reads TGTGCCAGCAGCTTATTGAGTGGGGGGGCCGCAGATACGCAGTATTTT. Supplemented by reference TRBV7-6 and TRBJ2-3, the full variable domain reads GAGVSQSPRYKVTKRGQDVALRCDPISGHVSLYWYRQALGQGPEFLTYFNYEAQQDKSGLPNDRFSAERPEGSISTLTIQRTEQRDSAMYRCASSLLSGGAADTQYFGPGTRLTVL.

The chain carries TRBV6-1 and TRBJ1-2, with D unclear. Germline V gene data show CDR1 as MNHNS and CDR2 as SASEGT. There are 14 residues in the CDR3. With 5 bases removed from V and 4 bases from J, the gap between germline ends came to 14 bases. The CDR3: CASSWVTALYGYTF. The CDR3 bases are TGTGCCAGCAGTTGGGTAACAGCCCTCTATGGCTACACCTTC.

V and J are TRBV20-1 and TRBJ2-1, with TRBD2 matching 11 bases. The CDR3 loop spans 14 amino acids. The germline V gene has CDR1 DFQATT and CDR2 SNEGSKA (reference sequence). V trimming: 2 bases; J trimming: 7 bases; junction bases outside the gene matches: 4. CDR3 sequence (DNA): TGCAGTGCTAGACTAGCGGGGGGCCGGAATGAGCAGTTCTTC. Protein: CSARLAGGRNEQFF.

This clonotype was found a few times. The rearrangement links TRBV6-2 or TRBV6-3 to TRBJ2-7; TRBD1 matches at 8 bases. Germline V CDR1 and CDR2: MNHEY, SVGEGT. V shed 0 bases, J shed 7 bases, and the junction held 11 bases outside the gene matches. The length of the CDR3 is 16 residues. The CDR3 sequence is CASSYSPDRALGEQYV. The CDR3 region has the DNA TGTGCCAGCAGTTACTCGCCGGACAGGGCCCTTGGTGAGCAGTACGTC.

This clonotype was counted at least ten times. The CDR3 sequence is CASSFELAGITDTQYF. Here the CDR3 DNA reads TGTGCCAGCAGCTTCGAGTTAGCGGGGATCACAGATACGCAGTATTTT. This sequence joins TRBV7-6 and TRBJ2-3; 8 bases line up with TRBD2. CDR1 is SGHVS and CDR2 is FNYEAQ in the germline V gene. Trimming cost V 3 bases and J 2 bases; bases outside gene matches: 7. This CDR3 has 16 amino acids.

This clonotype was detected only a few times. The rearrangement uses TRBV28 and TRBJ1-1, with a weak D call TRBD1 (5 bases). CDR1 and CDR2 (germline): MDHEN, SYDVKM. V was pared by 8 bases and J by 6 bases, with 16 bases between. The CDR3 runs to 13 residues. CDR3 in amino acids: CASSLTVIAEAFF. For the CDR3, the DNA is TGTGCCAGCTCCCTGACAGTGATCGCTGAAGCTTTCTTT.